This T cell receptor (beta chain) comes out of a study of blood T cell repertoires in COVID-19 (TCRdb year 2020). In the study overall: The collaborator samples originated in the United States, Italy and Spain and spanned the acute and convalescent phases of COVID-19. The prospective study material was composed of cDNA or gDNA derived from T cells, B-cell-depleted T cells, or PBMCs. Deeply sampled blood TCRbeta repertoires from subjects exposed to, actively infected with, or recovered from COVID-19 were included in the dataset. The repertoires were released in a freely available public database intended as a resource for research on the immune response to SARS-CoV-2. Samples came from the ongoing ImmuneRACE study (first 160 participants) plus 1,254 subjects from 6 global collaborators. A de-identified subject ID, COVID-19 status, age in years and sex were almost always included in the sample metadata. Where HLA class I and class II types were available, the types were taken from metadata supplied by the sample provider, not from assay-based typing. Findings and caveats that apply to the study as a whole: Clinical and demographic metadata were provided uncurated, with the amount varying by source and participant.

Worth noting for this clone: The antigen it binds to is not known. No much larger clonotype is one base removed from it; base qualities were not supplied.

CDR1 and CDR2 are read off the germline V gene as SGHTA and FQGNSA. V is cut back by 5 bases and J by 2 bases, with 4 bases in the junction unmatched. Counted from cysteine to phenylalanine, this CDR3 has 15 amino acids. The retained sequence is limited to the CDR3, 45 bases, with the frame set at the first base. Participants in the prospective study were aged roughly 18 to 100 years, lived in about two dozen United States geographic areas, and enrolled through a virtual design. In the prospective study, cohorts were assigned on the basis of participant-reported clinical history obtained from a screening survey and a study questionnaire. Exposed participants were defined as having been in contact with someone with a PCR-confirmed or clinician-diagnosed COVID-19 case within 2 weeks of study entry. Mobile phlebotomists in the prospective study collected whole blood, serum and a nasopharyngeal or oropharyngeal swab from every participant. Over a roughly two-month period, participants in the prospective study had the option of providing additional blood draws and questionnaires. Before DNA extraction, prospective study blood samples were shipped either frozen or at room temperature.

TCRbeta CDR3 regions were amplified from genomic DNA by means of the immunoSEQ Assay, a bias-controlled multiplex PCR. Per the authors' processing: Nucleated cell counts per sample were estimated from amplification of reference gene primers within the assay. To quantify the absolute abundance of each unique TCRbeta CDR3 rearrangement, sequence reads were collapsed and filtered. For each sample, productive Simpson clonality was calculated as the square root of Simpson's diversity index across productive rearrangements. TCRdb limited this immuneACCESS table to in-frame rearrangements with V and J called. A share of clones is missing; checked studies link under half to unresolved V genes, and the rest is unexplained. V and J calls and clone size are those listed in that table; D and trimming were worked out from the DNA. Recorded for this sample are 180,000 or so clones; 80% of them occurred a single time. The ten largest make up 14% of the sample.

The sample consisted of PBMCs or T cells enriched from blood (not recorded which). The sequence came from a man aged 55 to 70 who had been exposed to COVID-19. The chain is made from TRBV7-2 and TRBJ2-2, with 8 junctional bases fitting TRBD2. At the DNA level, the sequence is TGTGCCAGCAGCGCGGGGGGTTCCAACACCGGGGAGCTGTTTTTT. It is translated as CASSAGGSNTGELFF.